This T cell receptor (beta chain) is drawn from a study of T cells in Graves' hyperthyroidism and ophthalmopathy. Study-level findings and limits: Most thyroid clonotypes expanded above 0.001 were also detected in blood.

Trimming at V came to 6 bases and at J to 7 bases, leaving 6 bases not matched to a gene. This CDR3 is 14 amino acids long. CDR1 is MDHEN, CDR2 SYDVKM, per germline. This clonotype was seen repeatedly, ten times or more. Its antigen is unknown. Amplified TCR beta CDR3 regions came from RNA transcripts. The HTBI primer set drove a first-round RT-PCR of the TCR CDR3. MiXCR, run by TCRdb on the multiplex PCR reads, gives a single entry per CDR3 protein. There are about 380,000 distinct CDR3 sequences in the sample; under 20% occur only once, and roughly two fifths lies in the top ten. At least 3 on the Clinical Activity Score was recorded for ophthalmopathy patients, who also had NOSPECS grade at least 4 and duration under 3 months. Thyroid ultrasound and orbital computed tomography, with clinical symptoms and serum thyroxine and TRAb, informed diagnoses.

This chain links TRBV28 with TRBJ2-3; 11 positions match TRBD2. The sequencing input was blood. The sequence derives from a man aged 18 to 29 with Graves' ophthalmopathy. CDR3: CASSGSGGVNTQYF. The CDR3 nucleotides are TGTGCCAGCAGCGGTAGCGGGGGGGTGAATACGCAGTATTTT.